This is a list of T cell receptor beta chains from one sample in a study of blood T cell repertoires in COVID-19. Clones were read by immunoSEQ multiplex PCR, and TCRdb kept only the in-frame ones, dropping some. The sample lists about 260,000 clones; 85% to 90% were seen once. Sequencing used PBMCs or T cells enriched from blood (not recorded which). These receptors were collected from a woman younger than 35 who had recovered from COVID-19. CDR3s include the opening cysteine and the closing phenylalanine or tryptophan. A D gene is named only where the DNA matches it firmly. For some rows the clone size is stated as once, few or many, or as a class when expanded; others skip it.

j_call	v_call	clone_size	d_call	cdr3_aa	cdr3_nt
TRBJ2-1	TRBV20-1	NA	TRBD2	CSASPLAGGNEQFF	TGCAGTGCTAGTCCACTAGCGGGGGGGAATGAGCAGTTCTTC
TRBJ1-2	TRBV6-5	NA	NA	CASSYGGGSNYGYTF	TGTGCCAGCAGTTACGGTGGGGGGTCAAACTATGGCTACACCTTC
TRBJ2-3	TRBV13	NA	NA	CASTSRDRRTDTQYF	TGTGCCAGCACTTCGCGGGACAGACGCACAGATACGCAGTATTTT
TRBJ2-2	TRBV6-4	NA	NA	CASSEWGAGELFF	TGTGCCAGCAGTGAATGGGGCGCCGGGGAGCTGTTTTTT
TRBJ2-1	TRBV5-1	NA	TRBD1	CASSSIDRGSYNEQFF	TGCGCCAGCAGCTCGATTGACAGGGGATCCTACAATGAGCAGTTCTTC
TRBJ2-7	TRBV7-8	NA	TRBD2	CASSLAEASGGKIYEQYF	TGTGCCAGCAGCTTAGCCGAGGCTAGCGGGGGTAAAATTTACGAGCAGTACTTC
TRBJ1-1	TRBV18	NA	NA	CASSPQRRQNTEAFF	TGTGCCAGCTCACCACAAAGGAGGCAGAACACTGAAGCTTTCTTT
TRBJ1-1	TRBV10-1	once	NA	CASSEAQAHVEAFF	TGCGCCAGCAGTGAGGCACAGGCCCACGTCGAAGCTTTCTTT
TRBJ2-1	TRBV27	NA	TRBD2	CASSLPLSGGASYEQFF	TGTGCCAGCAGTTTACCCCTCAGCGGGGGGGCTTCCTATGAGCAGTTCTTC
TRBJ1-5	TRBV24-1	once	NA	CATSDTTGHGQPQHF	TGTGCCACCAGTGACACAACAGGGCACGGGCAGCCCCAGCATTTT
TRBJ2-5	TRBV7-8	NA	TRBD1	CASSSIPASLTGETQYF	TGTGCCAGCAGCTCGATTCCGGCTAGCCTGACAGGGGAGACCCAGTACTTC
TRBJ2-7	TRBV28	NA	TRBD1	CASSSQTGVRSYEQYF	TGTGCCAGCAGTTCCCAAACAGGGGTTCGCTCCTACGAGCAGTACTTC
TRBJ2-1	TRBV15	NA	NA	CATSSPYPEDEQFF	TGTGCCACCAGCAGTCCCTATCCGGAGGATGAGCAGTTCTTC
TRBJ2-7	TRBV10-3	NA	NA	CAISESISGEQYF	TGTGCCATCAGTGAGTCGATTTCCGGGGAGCAGTACTTC
TRBJ2-3	TRBV3-1/TRBV3-2	NA	TRBD2	CASSHYERGGDTQYF	TGTGCCAGCAGCCACTATGAGCGGGGGGGAGATACGCAGTATTTT
TRBJ2-5	TRBV7-7	NA	TRBD1	CASSPSRDRGRETQYF	TGTGCTAGCAGCCCCAGCCGGGACAGGGGGCGAGAGACCCAGTACTTC
TRBJ1-2	TRBV10-3	NA	NA	CAIGAPGQQYYGYTF	TGTGCCATCGGGGCCCCGGGACAACAATACTATGGCTACACCTTC
TRBJ1-2	TRBV7-2	NA	TRBD1	CASSLGQGLDGYTF	TGTGCCAGCAGCTTGGGACAGGGGCTTGACGGCTACACCTTC
TRBJ1-2	TRBV7-9	NA	TRBD1	CASTGTGGPVPNGYTF	TGTGCCAGTACCGGGACAGGGGGTCCAGTACCTAATGGCTACACCTTC
TRBJ1-2	TRBV15	NA	NA	CATSRDSGGYGYTF	TGTGCCACCAGCAGAGATTCGGGGGGCTATGGCTACACCTTC
TRBJ1-6	TRBV20-1	NA	NA	CSASLVNSPLHF	TGCAGTGCTAGTCTCGTTAATTCACCCCTCCACTTT
TRBJ1-1	TRBV7-2	few	NA	CASSLVGGLGTEAFF	TGTGCCAGCAGCTTAGTGGGAGGGTTGGGGACTGAAGCTTTCTTT
TRBJ1-2	TRBV27	NA	TRBD1	CASSLSELTGTGVSGYTF	TGTGCCAGCAGTTTATCGGAATTAACCGGGACAGGGGTCTCTGGCTACACCTTC
TRBJ2-5	TRBV11-2	NA	NA	CASSLGPQGRETQYF	TGTGCCAGCAGCTTAGGACCCCAGGGGAGAGAGACCCAGTACTTC
TRBJ1-1	TRBV5-6	NA	NA	CASSTRGVKRAEAFF	TGTGCCAGCAGCACACGGGGGGTAAAAAGGGCTGAAGCTTTCTTT
TRBJ2-1	TRBV20-1	NA	NA	CSAAGNNEQFF	TGCAGTGCTGCCGGTAACAATGAGCAGTTCTTC
TRBJ1-1	TRBV5-1	NA	NA	CASTLGGWGLNTEAFF	TGCGCCAGCACCCTCGGGGGGTGGGGTTTGAACACTGAAGCTTTCTTT
TRBJ1-6	TRBV5-1	NA	NA	CASSFGERGSPLHF	TGCGCCAGCAGCTTCGGGGAGCGAGGCTCACCCCTCCACTTT
TRBJ2-3	TRBV7-3	NA	TRBD2	CASSQTGTSGGTPQYF	TGTGCCAGCAGCCAGACCGGGACTAGCGGGGGGACCCCGCAGTATTTT
TRBJ1-5	TRBV27	NA	NA	CASSPLGGLSNQPQHF	TGTGCCAGCAGTCCTCTGGGGGGGCTTAGCAATCAGCCCCAGCATTTT
TRBJ2-7	TRBV28	NA	TRBD1	CASSLTGVYEQYF	TGTGCCAGCAGTTTAACAGGGGTCTACGAGCAGTACTTC
TRBJ2-3	TRBV23-1	NA	NA	CASSQWATFTDTQYF	TGCGCCAGCAGTCAATGGGCTACCTTCACAGATACGCAGTATTTT
TRBJ2-5	TRBV6-5	NA	NA	CASSSYQETQYF	TGTGCCAGCAGTTCGTACCAAGAGACCCAGTACTTC
TRBJ2-7	TRBV4-1	NA	NA	CASSRHNKGRDPWEQYF	TGCGCCAGCAGCCGACACAACAAGGGGCGCGACCCTTGGGAGCAGTACTTC
TRBJ1-1	TRBV28	NA	NA	CASSRSLPGPEAFF	TGTGCCAGCAGTCGGAGCCTCCCAGGGCCTGAAGCTTTCTTT
TRBJ1-4	TRBV11-2	once	NA	CASSFWGARGRHEKLFF	TGTGCCAGCAGCTTCTGGGGAGCCAGGGGTCGCCATGAAAAACTGTTTTTT
TRBJ1-1	TRBV7-9	NA	NA	CASSLVQGGNTEAFF	TGTGCCAGCAGCTTAGTGCAGGGTGGCAACACTGAAGCTTTCTTT
TRBJ2-7	TRBV6-5	NA	TRBD1	CAGGTGVEQYF	TGTGCCGGAGGGACAGGGGTCGAGCAGTACTTC
TRBJ1-4	TRBV27	NA	NA	CASGSIDRGTNEKLFF	TGTGCCAGCGGATCGATTGACCGGGGAACAAATGAAAAACTGTTTTTT
TRBJ1-2	TRBV3-1/TRBV3-2	NA	TRBD1	CASSPVRTGGTYGYTF	TGTGCCAGCAGCCCAGTTAGGACAGGGGGAACCTATGGCTACACCTTC
TRBJ1-1	TRBV18	NA	NA	CASSPKAGDTEAFF	TGTGCCAGCTCACCAAAGGCCGGGGATACTGAAGCTTTCTTT
TRBJ2-1	TRBV27	NA	NA	CASSLRQTSSFASYNEQFF	TGTGCCAGCAGTTTAAGACAGACCTCGTCTTTTGCCTCCTACAATGAGCAGTTCTTC
TRBJ2-3	TRBV15	NA	TRBD2	CATMAGGPLDTQYF	TGTGCCACCATGGCGGGGGGGCCTCTAGATACGCAGTATTTT
TRBJ2-3	TRBV11-2	NA	NA	CASSLVVDTQYF	TGTGCCAGCAGCTTAGTCGTAGATACGCAGTATTTT
TRBJ1-1	TRBV5-4	NA	TRBD1	CASSVDRVGTEAFF	TGTGCCAGCAGCGTGGACAGGGTCGGCACTGAAGCTTTCTTT
TRBJ1-2	TRBV28	NA	NA	CASSWEGGYTF	TGTGCCAGCAGTTGGGAGGGTGGCTACACCTTC
TRBJ2-3	TRBV19	NA	NA	CASSIASTDTQYF	TGTGCCAGTAGTATAGCTAGCACAGATACGCAGTATTTT
TRBJ2-5	TRBV18	NA	NA	CASSPPRNRERETQYF	TGTGCCAGCTCACCACCGAGGAACAGGGAACGAGAGACCCAGTACTTC
TRBJ2-5	TRBV4-1	NA	TRBD2	CASSPVERGQETQYF	TGCGCCAGCAGCCCGGTCGAGCGGGGGCAAGAGACCCAGTACTTC